This T cell receptor (beta chain) emerged from a study of blood T cell repertoires in COVID-19. Study overall: COVID-19 samples from acute and convalescent phases originated in the United States, Italy and Spain.

Here immunoSEQ multiplex PCR was the method, and the copy in TCRdb shows in-frame clones only, minus some. The sample contains some 290,000 clones, about nine tenths of which appear only once. V lost 2 bases and J lost 4, with 11 bases in between. Germline V gene lookup returns CDR1 MDHEN and CDR2 SYDVKM. CDR3 length equals 15 residues. This receptor was obtained from a woman aged 40 to 50 with acute COVID-19. V gene TRBV28 combines with J gene TRBJ2-2, with D possibly matching TRBD1 (5 bases). Sequenced material: PBMCs or T cells enriched from blood (not recorded which). CDR3 in DNA: TGTGCCAGCAGTTTAATAAGGGGATCCACCGGGGAGCTGTTTTTT. Translated, it gives CASSLIRGSTGELFF.